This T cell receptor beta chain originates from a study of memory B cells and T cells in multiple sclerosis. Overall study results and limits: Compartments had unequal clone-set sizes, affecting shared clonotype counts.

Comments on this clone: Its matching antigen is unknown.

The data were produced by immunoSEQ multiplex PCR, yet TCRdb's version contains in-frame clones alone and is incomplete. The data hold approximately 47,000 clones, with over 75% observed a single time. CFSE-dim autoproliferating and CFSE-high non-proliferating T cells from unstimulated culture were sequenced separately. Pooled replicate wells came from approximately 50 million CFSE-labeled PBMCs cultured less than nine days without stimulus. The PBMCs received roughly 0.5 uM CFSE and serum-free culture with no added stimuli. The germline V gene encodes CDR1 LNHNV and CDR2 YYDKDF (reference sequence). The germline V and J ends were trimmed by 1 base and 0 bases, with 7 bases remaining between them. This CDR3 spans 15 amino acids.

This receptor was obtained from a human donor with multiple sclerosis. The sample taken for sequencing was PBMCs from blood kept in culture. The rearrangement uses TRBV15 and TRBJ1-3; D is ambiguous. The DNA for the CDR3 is TGTGCCACCAGCAGAGGTCCCAGCTCTGGAAACACCATATATTTT. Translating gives CATSRGPSSGNTIYF.